This T cell receptor beta chain was sequenced for a study of CD8+CD57+ T cells in acquired aplastic anemia. The use of genomic DNA as template underpinned the TCR beta VDJ and CDR3 profiling. A single record per CDR3 protein comes from TCRdb applying MiXCR to the reads. This table has approximately 220,000 distinct CDR3 sequences, around 49% appearing once. Per germline, CDR1 SGHTA and CDR2 FQGNSA. The junction had 4 bases not matched to a gene; V was cut back by 3 bases and J by 5 bases. The length of the CDR3 is 16 residues. This clonotype occurred a few times. The patients chosen for sequencing had shown expansion of CD8+CD57+ cells (detected by flow cytometry).

The gene calls are TRBV7-2 and TRBJ2-5; 15 nucleotides match TRBD2. Material for sequencing was sorted CD4+, CD8+, or CD8+CD57+ T cells (not recorded which) from PBMCs. The clonotype originates from a human donor with aplastic anemia. The CDR3 DNA sequence: TGTGCCAGCAGCTTCCGGACTAGCGGGGGGGGCGAGACCCAGTACTTC. The encoded protein is CASSFRTSGGGETQYF.